This TCR beta chain derives from a study of human T cells and chemical hapten exposure. In TCRdb, the 5' RACE reads were re-called with MiXCR into one record per CDR3 protein. The table shows tens of thousands of distinct CDR3 sequences, with about 7.7% occurring only once. The sample holds a few counts of this clonotype. Trimming pared 3 bases from V and 4 bases from J, leaving 12 bases between. CDR1 and CDR2 (germline): SNHLY, FYNNEI. CDR3 length equals 14 residues. Unfractionated whole blood served as the source for total RNA extraction. The clonotype comes from a male donor in good health. The rearrangement uses TRBV2 and TRBJ1-1; maybe TRBD1 (5 bases). CDR3 protein: CASSDQGPVTEAFF. The DNA of the CDR3 is TGTGCCAGCAGTGACCAGGGCCCGGTCACTGAAGCTTTCTTT.